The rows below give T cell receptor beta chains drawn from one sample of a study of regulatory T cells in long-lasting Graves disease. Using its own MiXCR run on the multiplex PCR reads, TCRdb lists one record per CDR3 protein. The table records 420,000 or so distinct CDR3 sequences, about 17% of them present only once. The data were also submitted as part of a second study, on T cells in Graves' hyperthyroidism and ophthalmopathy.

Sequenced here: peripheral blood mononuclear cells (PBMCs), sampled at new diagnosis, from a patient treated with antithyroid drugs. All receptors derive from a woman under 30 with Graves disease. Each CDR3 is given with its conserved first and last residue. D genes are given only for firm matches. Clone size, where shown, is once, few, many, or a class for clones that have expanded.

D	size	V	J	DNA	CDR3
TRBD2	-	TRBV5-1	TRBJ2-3	TGCGCCAGCAGCTCATCACCTCCTAGCGGGAGGGCCACTAGCACAGATACGCAGTATTTT	CASSSSPPSGRATSTDTQYF
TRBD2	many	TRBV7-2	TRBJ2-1	TGTGCCAGCAGCTTACCGGACTTCAGCCGGGAGGGCCCCCATGAGCAGTTCTTC	CASSLPDFSREGPHEQFF
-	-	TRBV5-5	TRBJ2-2	TGTGCCAGCAGCTTGTCCGAACAACCCACCGGGGAGCTGTTTTTT	CASSLSEQPTGELFF
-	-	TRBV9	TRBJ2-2	TGTGCCAGCGATTCGGGACATAGCTTAGCAGTGAGCACCGGGGAGCTGTTTTTT	CASDSGHSLAVSTGELFF
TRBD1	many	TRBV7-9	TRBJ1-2	TGTGCCAGCAGCCGGGACAGATCTAGTGGCTACACCTTC	CASSRDRSSGYTF
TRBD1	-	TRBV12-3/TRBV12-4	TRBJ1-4	TGTGCCAGCAGTCGGGAGACAGGGGGCGTAGGGGAAAAACTGTTTTTT	CASSRETGGVGEKLFF
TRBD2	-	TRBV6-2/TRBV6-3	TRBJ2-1	TGTGCCAGCAGCTACACGGGCGGGAGAACCTACAATGAGCAGTTCTTC	CASSYTGGRTYNEQFF
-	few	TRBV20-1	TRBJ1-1	TGCAGTGCTCGACCTAGGACACCCAGGTTGAACACTGAAGCTTTCTTT	CSARPRTPRLNTEAFF
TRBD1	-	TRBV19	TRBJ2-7	TGTGCCAGTAGTACCGGTAATCCGGGACAGGGGGGCGAGCAGTACTTC	CASSTGNPGQGGEQYF
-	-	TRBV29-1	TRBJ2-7	TGCAGCGTTGAGGTTCGCTACGAGCAGTACTTC	CSVEVRYEQYF
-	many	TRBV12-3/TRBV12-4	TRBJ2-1	TGTGCCAGCAGCTTCCTGGGGGGCAATGAGCAGTTCTTC	CASSFLGGNEQFF
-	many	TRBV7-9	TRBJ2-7	TGTGCCAGCAGCTTTGGGGGAATGTCCTACGAGCAGTACTTC	CASSFGGMSYEQYF
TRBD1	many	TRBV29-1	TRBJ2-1	TGCAGCGTAAGGACAGGTGGCAATGAGCAGTTCTTC	CSVRTGGNEQFF
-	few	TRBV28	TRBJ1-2	TGTGCCAGCAGCATCGGACAGTCACACCTTGGCTACACCTTC	CASSIGQSHLGYTF
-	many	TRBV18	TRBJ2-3	TGTGCCAGCTCACCAGGGGGAGATACGCAGTATTTT	CASSPGGDTQYF
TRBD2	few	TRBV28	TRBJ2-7	TGTGCCAGCAGCCCACCCGGCCTAGCGGGAGTGAAGTACGAGCAGTACTTC	CASSPPGLAGVKYEQYF
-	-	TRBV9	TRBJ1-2	TGTGCCAGCAGCCGTAGCGGGGGGAACTATGGCTACACCTTC	CASSRSGGNYGYTF
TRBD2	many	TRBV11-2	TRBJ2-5	TGTGCCAGCAGCTTGGGGACTAGCGGACAAGAGACCCAGTACTTC	CASSLGTSGQETQYF
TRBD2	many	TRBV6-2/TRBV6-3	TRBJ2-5	TGTGCCAGCACCCCCCCGGCTAGCGGGAGATTAACGAGGGAGACCCAGTACTTC	CASTPPASGRLTRETQYF
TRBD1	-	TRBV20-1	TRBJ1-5	TGCAGTGCTAGAGGACAGGGACATAGCAATCAGCCCCAGCATTTT	CSARGQGHSNQPQHF
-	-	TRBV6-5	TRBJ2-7	TGTGCCAGCAGTTACTCCGCTAGCTCCATCTCCTACGAGCAGTACTTC	CASSYSASSISYEQYF
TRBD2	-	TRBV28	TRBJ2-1	TGTGCCAGCAGTTTTGGGGAGGGCCAGAACAATGAGCAGTTCTTC	CASSFGEGQNNEQFF
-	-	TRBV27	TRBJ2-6	TGTGCCAGCAGTCCCCTTGCCTCTGGGGCCAACGTCCTGACTTTC	CASSPLASGANVLTF
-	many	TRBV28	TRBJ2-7	TGTGCCAGCAGTTTAGGAAAGCTCGAGCAGTACTTC	CASSLGKLEQYF
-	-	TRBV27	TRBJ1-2	TGTGCCAGCAGCCCTAAAACGACAGGACACCATCCTATGGGGGATGGCTACACCTTC	CASSPKTTGHHPMGDGYTF
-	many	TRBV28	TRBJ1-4	TGTGCCAGCAGTTCCGGGACACCCAATAATGAAAAACTGTTTTTT	CASSSGTPNNEKLFF
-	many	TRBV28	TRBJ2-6	TGTGCCAGCACCGCAGGGGGGTCGGCAGGGGCCAACGTCCTGACTTTC	CASTAGGSAGANVLTF
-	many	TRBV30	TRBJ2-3	TGTGCCTGGACCAGGGGGGTAGATACGCAGTATTTT	CAWTRGVDTQYF
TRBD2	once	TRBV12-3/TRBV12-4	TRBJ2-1	TGTGCCAGCAGTTTCGCCGGCTTCCTAGCGGGAGTCTGGAATGAGCAGTTCTTC	CASSFAGFLAGVWNEQFF
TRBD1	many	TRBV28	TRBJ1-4	TGTGCCAGCAGCAATCCCGACAGGGTCCGGGAAAAACTGTTTTTT	CASSNPDRVREKLFF
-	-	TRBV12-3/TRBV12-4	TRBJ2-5	TGTGCCAGCAGTTTACGGGTGGGGGAGACCCAGTACTTC	CASSLRVGETQYF
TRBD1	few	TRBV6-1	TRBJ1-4	TGTGCCAGCAGTAGGACAGGGATCAATGAAAAACTGTTTTTT	CASSRTGINEKLFF
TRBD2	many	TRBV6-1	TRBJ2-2	TGTGCCAGCACCTCATTTCCTTTTGGACTAGCGGCTCGATGGAACACCGGGGAGCTGTTTTTT	CASTSFPFGLAARWNTGELFF
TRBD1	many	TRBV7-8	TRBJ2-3	TGTGCCAGCAGCCGGGACAGGGTTGTGTTAGATACGCAGTATTTT	CASSRDRVVLDTQYF
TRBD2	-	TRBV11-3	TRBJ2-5	TGTGCCAGCAGCTTTCATCCTAGCGGGACGGGAAGGGTAAAGACCCAGTACTTC	CASSFHPSGTGRVKTQYF
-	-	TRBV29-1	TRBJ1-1	TGCAGCGTTGTCGGCGGTGGGGGGAACACTGAAGCTTTCTTT	CSVVGGGGNTEAFF
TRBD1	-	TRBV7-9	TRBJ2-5	TGTGCCAGCAGCTCCCCGGCGGACAGGCGTCTCCCCCAGACCCAGTACTTC	CASSSPADRRLPQTQYF
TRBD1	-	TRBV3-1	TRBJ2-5	TGTGCCAGCAGCCAAAATTGGGACAGTAAAAAAGAGACCCAGTACTTC	CASSQNWDSKKETQYF
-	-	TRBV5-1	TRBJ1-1	TGCGCCAGCAGCCAAAGGACGGATCAGAGAGCTTTCTTT	CASSQRTDQRAFF
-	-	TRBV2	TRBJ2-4	TGTGCCAGCAGTGAATATTTAGCCAAAAACATTCAGTACTTC	CASSEYLAKNIQYF
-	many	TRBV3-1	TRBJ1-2	TGTGCCAGCAGCCAAGCCGCGCCCGCAGAGGGCTACACCTTC	CASSQAAPAEGYTF
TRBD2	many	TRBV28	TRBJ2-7	TGTGCCAGCAGCCACGCTAACCTGGGACTAGCGGGAGGGCGAATCTACGAGCAGTACTTC	CASSHANLGLAGGRIYEQYF
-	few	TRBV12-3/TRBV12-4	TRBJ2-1	TGTGCCAGCAGGCCAGACAGATACAATGAGCAGTTCTTC	CASRPDRYNEQFF
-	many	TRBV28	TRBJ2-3	TGTGCCAGCAGCGTAGTTGCAGATACGCAGTATTTT	CASSVVADTQYF
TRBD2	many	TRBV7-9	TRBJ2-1	TGTGCCAGCAGCTCCTCGACTAGCGGGACTTACAATGAGCAGTTCTTC	CASSSSTSGTYNEQFF
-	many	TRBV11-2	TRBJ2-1	TGTGCCAGCAGCTTTAACCAGGGGGGCTACAATGAGCAGTTCTTC	CASSFNQGGYNEQFF